This TCR beta chain was captured in a study of vaccination and CD4 T cells after COVID-19. Note on this clonotype: Its antigen is unknown. Mismatch with germline at one junction end may stem from a read error.

Findings and caveats of the study: For SARS-CoV-2-reactive clonotypes, the median went from approximately 21 to 38, a nonsignificant increase. There were relatively few convalescent patients studied, and there were no early post-infection timepoints.

The CDR3 covers 14 residues. CDR1 is SNHLY, CDR2 FYNNEI, per germline. Sequencing of cultured CD4+ T cell DNA used the Oncomine TCR Beta short-read assay. The source of extracted genomic DNA was cultured CD4+ T cells. TCRdb re-derived calls from the PCR reads in MiXCR, one entry per CDR3 protein. The repertoire has fewer than 10,000 distinct CDR3 sequences, about 52% of them found once; the top ten carry roughly 18%. Treatment reported: approximately 10-day PBMC culture with coronavirus spike peptide pools or control peptides (ViraFEST assay). IL-2 (approximately 9 IU/ml) and peptide pools (around 9.6 ug/ml) were added to cultures of approximately 2.2 million PBMCs per well.

The receptor was isolated from a human donor who had recovered from COVID-19. Sequenced material: CD4+ T cells from blood, cultured in vitro. This chain connects TRBV2 to TRBJ1-5; TRBD1 aligns across 11 bases. The CDR3 DNA is TGTACCAGCAGTAGGGACAGGGGGGGACAGCCCCAGCATTTT. Translation: CTSSRDRGGQPQHF.